Described below is a single TCR beta chain sequence and its context. The sample carries other DNA sequences with the same CDR3. This CDR3 region has 12 residues. Germline V gives CDR1 MDHEN, CDR2 SYDVKM. V shed 4 bases and J shed 3 bases, with 4 bases lying between them. In the authors' workflow: Cell counts per sample came from amplifying reference gene primers. Libraries were prepared by immunoSEQ multiplex PCR; TCRdb keeps only in-frame clonotypes and omits some of them. The V and J calls and clone size are taken from that table; D and trimming were inferred from the DNA. The table records 150,000 to 200,000 clones, about 86% of them present only once. This record belongs to a study of blood T cell repertoires in COVID-19. Study as a whole: Italy, Spain and the United States were the sources of the convalescent and acute COVID-19 samples. Sources were T cells, B-cell-depleted T cells, or PBMCs; the material itself was cDNA or gDNA.

The receptor was derived from a man aged 60-69 years with acute or convalescent COVID-19. Sample: peripheral blood. The chain combines TRBV28 with TRBJ1-5, with D uncertain. The CDR3 DNA sequence: TGTGCCAGCAGTTCTCTCAATCAGCCCCAGCATTTT. Translated, it gives CASSSLNQPQHF.